Below, 28 T cell receptor beta chains from the same sample are listed, as sequenced in a study of vaccination effects on CD4 cells after COVID-19. The data were produced by immunoSEQ multiplex PCR, yet TCRdb's version contains in-frame clones alone and is incomplete. The repertoire holds about 81,000 clones, with around four fifths as singletons. These receptors' antigens are unknown. Within the ViraFEST assay, antigen-specific CD4+ T cells underwent expansion with viral peptide pools prior to sequencing. Following 10 days of culture, CD4+ T cells were isolated. Each person got two doses of an mRNA SARS-CoV-2 vaccine, BNT162b2 or mRNA-1273. The starting material was CD4+ T cells from PBMCs cultured with HCoV-OC43 spike peptides, obtained after COVID-19 vaccination. Stated subset: HCoV-OC43 spike overlapping peptide pool stimulation. These receptors were obtained from a human donor who received a COVID-19 vaccine.

The chain has TRBV27 and TRBJ1-3; the D gene is possibly TRBD1 (6 bases). Germline CDR1 and CDR2: MNHEY and SMNVEV (reference sequence). There are 15 residues in the CDR3. The V end was cut by 1 base, the J end by 4 bases, with 11 bases between. The CDR3 region is CASSLWAGAGNTIYF. The CDR3, as DNA: TGTGCCAGCAGTTTATGGGCAGGGGCGGGAAACACCATATATTTT.

This clone was counted between two and nine times. The V call is TRBV7-2, the J call TRBJ1-2; 10 bases agree with TRBD1. Germline CDR1 SGHTA, CDR2 FQGNSA. The J segment lost 5 bases and the V segment lost 5 bases, leaving 2 bases of the junction unmatched. This CDR3 comprises 13 residues. The CDR3 nucleotides are TGTGCCAGCAGCCGACAGGGGGCTTATGGCTACACCTTC. It yields the protein CASSRQGAYGYTF.

The rearrangement uses TRBV6-6 and TRBJ2-5, with TRBD1 as a possible D gene (6 bases). V was pared by 2 bases and J by 6 bases, with 13 bases between. The CDR3 runs 14 residues. Germline V gene lookup returns CDR1 MNHNY and CDR2 SVGAGI (reference sequence). The CDR3 reads CASSYPRGGQTQYF. CDR3 nucleotides: TGTGCCAGCAGTTACCCCAGGGGCGGACAGACCCAGTACTTC.

V gene TRBV6-5 combines with J gene TRBJ1-5; maybe TRBD1 (5 bases). V shed 2 bases and J shed 4 bases, with 6 bases lying between them. Germline loops: CDR1 MNHEY, CDR2 SVGAGI. The CDR3 spans 13 residues. CDR3 residues: CASSYGQNQPQHF. For the CDR3, the DNA is TGTGCCAGCAGTTACGGACAAAATCAGCCCCAGCATTTT.

This sequence joins TRBV2 and TRBJ1-6; 7 positions agree with TRBD1. J gave up 5 bases and V 8 bases, and 9 bases lay outside the gene matches. The CDR3 is made up of 15 amino acids. The germline CDR1 and CDR2 sequences are SNHLY and FYNNEI. CDR3 in amino acids: CASGALGQNNSPLHF. CDR3 nucleotide sequence: TGTGCCAGCGGAGCTTTGGGACAGAATAATTCACCCCTCCACTTT.

The rearrangement joins TRBV28 to TRBJ1-3; D is unclear. Trimming stripped 6 bases from V and 4 bases from J, with 13 bases between. Per germline, CDR1 MDHEN and CDR2 SYDVKM. The CDR3 loop spans 14 amino acids. The CDR3 coding sequence is TGTGCCAGCAGGCCCGGAGCCGCCGGAAACACCATATATTTT. This sequence encodes CASRPGAAGNTIYF. Full variable domain (remainder filled in from reference TRBV28 and TRBJ1-3): DVKVTQSSRYLVKRTGEKVFLECVQDMDHENMFWYRQDPGLGLRLIYFSYDVKMKEKGDIPEGYSVSREKKERFSLILESASTNQTSMYLCASRPGAAGNTIYFGEGSWLTVV.

V usage is TRBV18 and J usage is TRBJ2-2; 10 bases fit TRBD1. The V segment lost 6 bases and the J segment 6 bases; nucleotides outside the gene matches: 19. Germline V gene lookup returns CDR1 KGHSH and CDR2 LQKENI. The CDR3 has 19 amino acids. CDR3 loop: CASSRNRDRGRVTAGELFF. The CDR3 nucleotides read TGTGCCAGCTCGCGGAACCGGGACAGGGGACGCGTTACCGCCGGGGAGCTGTTTTTT. The whole variable domain, filled in from reference TRBV18 and TRBJ2-2, reads NAGVMQNPRHLVRRRGQEARLRCSPMKGHSHVYWYRQLPEEGLKFMVYLQKENIIDESGMPKERFSAEFPKEGPSILRIQQVVRGDSAAYFCASSRNRDRGRVTAGELFFGEGSRLTVL.

In nucleotides, the CDR3 is TGTGCCAGCAGTCCAACCCCCTGGACAGGCATGAACACCGGGGAGCTGTTTTTT. It codes for CASSPTPWTGMNTGELFF. The genes are TRBV28 and TRBJ2-2; 7 nucleotides match TRBD1. Unmatched junction bases numbered 13, after V lost 5 bases and J lost 1 base. Germline loops: CDR1 MDHEN, CDR2 SYDVKM. The CDR3 length is 18 residues.

The rearrangement uses TRBV2 and TRBJ1-6, with D hard to call. Trimming took off 4 bases at V and 7 bases at J, with 11 bases between the two ends. Germline V CDR1 and CDR2: SNHLY, FYNNEI. This CDR3 has 14 residues. CDR3 protein: CASSAAGPNSPLHF. Written as DNA, the CDR3 is TGTGCCAGCAGTGCGGCAGGACCAAATTCACCCCTCCACTTT.

V usage is TRBV18 and J usage is TRBJ1-1, with a weak D call TRBD1 (5 bases). The germline gives CDR1 KGHSH, CDR2 LQKENI. The germline V and J ends were trimmed by 4 bases and 1 base, with 10 bases remaining between them. The CDR3 covers 14 residues. The chain's CDR3 is CASSLLGGNTEAFF. The CDR3 DNA reads TGTGCCAGCTCACTCCTGGGGGGGAACACTGAAGCTTTCTTT. The whole variable domain, filled in from reference TRBV18 and TRBJ1-1, reads NAGVMQNPRHLVRRRGQEARLRCSPMKGHSHVYWYRQLPEEGLKFMVYLQKENIIDESGMPKERFSAEFPKEGPSILRIQQVVRGDSAAYFCASSLLGGNTEAFFGQGTRLTVV.

The chain is built from TRBV24-1 and TRBJ1-3; D gene ambiguous. The CDR3 is 13 amino acids. Germline CDR1 and CDR2: KGHDR and SFDVKD. Deletions cut 4 bases from V and 3 bases from J, with 6 bases between. The CDR3 region is CATSESVGNTIYF. The CDR3 region has the DNA TGTGCCACCAGTGAATCAGTTGGAAACACCATATATTTT.

The chain uses TRBV28 and TRBJ2-1; possible D gene TRBD1, 6 bases. The CDR3 runs 14 residues. Trimming removed 7 bases at V and 6 bases at J, with 16 bases between. The germline CDR1 and CDR2 sequences are MDHEN and SYDVKM. The CDR3 sequence: CASIQGSHRNEQFF. In DNA, the CDR3 is TGTGCCAGCATTCAGGGGAGCCACCGCAATGAGCAGTTCTTC.

The chain joins TRBV29-1 to TRBJ1-1; D gene ambiguous. The CDR3 runs to 13 residues. Germline values: CDR1 SQVTM, CDR2 ANQGSEA. V was shortened by 7 bases and J by 0 bases, with 12 bases between the two germline ends. The CDR3 region is CSADFSVNTEAFF. CDR3 nucleotides: TGCAGCGCTGACTTTTCGGTGAACACTGAAGCTTTCTTT.

The chain is built from TRBV5-1 and TRBJ2-1; 11 bases agree with TRBD1. Unmatched junction bases numbered 13, after V lost 3 bases and J lost 8 bases. Germline V gene sequence: CDR1 SGHRS, CDR2 YFSETQ. The CDR3 has 17 amino acids. CDR3 nucleotides: TGCGCCAGCAGCTATCTCACCGGGACAGGGGGTGTGGATGAGCAGTTCTTC. Protein product: CASSYLTGTGGVDEQFF.

V is TRBV18 and J is TRBJ2-7, with 10 bases lining up with TRBD1. Losses at the gene ends were 2 bases for V and 4 bases for J; bases not matched to a gene: 5. Per the germline V gene, CDR1 is KGHSH and CDR2 is LQKENI. This CDR3 is 15 amino acids long. In DNA, the CDR3 is TGTGCCAGCTCACCAGGGACAGGGGATCTTTACGAGCAGTACGTC. This gives the protein CASSPGTGDLYEQYV.

This clone was counted a few times. The chain employs TRBV5-6 and TRBJ1-3; no firm D call. The CDR3 extends over 15 amino acids. V shed 0 bases and J shed 0 bases, with 7 bases lying between them. The germline V gene encodes CDR1 SGHDT and CDR2 YYEEEE. The CDR3 coding sequence is TGTGCCAGCAGCTTGGGACACACCTCTGGAAACACCATATATTTT. Translating it yields CASSLGHTSGNTIYF.

The chain employs TRBV30 and TRBJ1-2; D remains ambiguous. The length of the CDR3 is 12 residues. Deletions cut 0 bases from V and 5 bases from J, with 7 bases between. The germline CDR1 and CDR2 sequences are GTSNPN and SVGIG (reference sequence). The CDR3 nucleotides are TGTGCCTGGAGTGTAAACGGGTATGGCTACACCTTC. This sequence encodes CAWSVNGYGYTF.

This clone appeared once. Here the CDR3 reads CATSDSGSSRTDTQYF. The CDR3 coding sequence is TGTGCCACCAGTGACTCAGGTTCATCCCGCACAGATACGCAGTATTTT. V and J are TRBV24-1 and TRBJ2-3; no definite D call. V shed 4 bases and J shed 1 base, with 14 bases lying between them. Germline CDR1 is KGHDR and CDR2 is SFDVKD. This CDR3 is 16 amino acids long.

The chain uses TRBV3-1 (or the pseudogene TRBV3-2) and TRBJ1-4; D ambiguous. CDR1 is LGHDT and CDR2 is YNNKEL in the germline V gene (reference sequence). There are 14 residues in the CDR3. V lost 1 base to trimming and J lost 7 bases, with 10 bases between them. The CDR3 nucleotides are TGTGCCAGCAGCCAAGTCTCATCAGGTGAAAAACTGTTTTTT. Translating it yields CASSQVSSGEKLFF.

The chain recombines TRBV6-6 with TRBJ1-1; possibly TRBD1 for D (5 bases). Germline CDR1 reads MNHNY; CDR2 reads SVGAGI (reference sequence). V lost 2 bases and J 4 bases, leaving 8 bases between the germline ends. The CDR3 has 13 amino acids. The CDR3: CASSYAGLTEAFF. For the CDR3, the DNA is TGTGCCAGCAGTTACGCGGGGCTCACTGAAGCTTTCTTT.

This clone turned up a few times. The chain is built from TRBV19 and TRBJ1-5; a possible D gene is TRBD1 (5 bases). Germline assignment: CDR1 LNHDA and CDR2 SQIVND (reference sequence). The CDR3 is made up of 16 amino acids. Trimming stripped 7 bases from V and 9 bases from J, with 25 bases between. This CDR3 is CASTNTPGTGSGPQHF. In DNA form, the CDR3 reads TGTGCCAGTACTAATACCCCCGGGACGGGTTCTGGGCCCCAGCATTTT.

V and J are TRBV27 and TRBJ1-2; 7 bases align to TRBD1. V shed 6 bases and J 0 bases; nucleotides not matched to a gene: 10. Germline V gene lookup returns CDR1 MNHEY and CDR2 SMNVEV (reference sequence). This CDR3 has 16 residues. The CDR3 DNA is TGTGCCAGCAGGGGTACCGGGACAGCTACTAACTATGGCTACACCTTC. Translation: CASRGTGTATNYGYTF.

This rearrangement joins TRBV19 to TRBJ1-2; the match to TRBD1 covers 9 bases. Trimming cost V 0 bases and J 6 bases; bases outside gene matches: 8. This CDR3 contains 16 residues. Germline V gene data show CDR1 as LNHDA and CDR2 as SQIVND (reference sequence). CDR3 coding DNA: TGTGCCAGTAGTATAGAGGCGGACAGGGGAGTCGATGGCTACACCTTC. As protein: CASSIEADRGVDGYTF.

J is TRBJ1-3 and V is TRBV14, with 8 positions matching TRBD1. Losses at the gene ends were 2 bases for V and 4 bases for J; bases not matched to a gene: 7. The length of the CDR3 is 16 residues. Germline loops: CDR1 SGHDN, CDR2 FVKESK. CDR3 sequence (DNA): TGTGCCAGCAGCCAAAATCAGGGGGCGATCGGAAACACCATATATTTT. Amino acids: CASSQNQGAIGNTIYF.

The rearrangement uses TRBV5-4 and TRBJ2-3, with D maybe TRBD2 (7 bases). The germline CDR1 and CDR2 sequences are SGHNT and YYREEE (reference sequence). The CDR3 has 14 amino acids. Trimming took 0 bases from V and 8 from J, leaving 13 bases between them. The CDR3 reads CASSLGGGAFTQYF. In DNA form, the CDR3 reads TGTGCCAGCAGCTTGGGAGGGGGGGCCTTTACGCAGTATTTT. Full variable domain (outside the CDR3, taken from reference TRBV5-4 and TRBJ2-3): ETGVTQSPTHLIKTRGQQVTLRCSSQSGHNTVSWYQQALGQGPQFIFQYYREEENGRGNFPPRFSGLQFPNYSSELNVNALELDDSALYLCASSLGGGAFTQYFGPGTRLTVL.

The chain has TRBV5-1 and TRBJ2-5; D possibly corresponds to TRBD1 (5 bases). The CDR3 has 15 amino acids. CDR1 SGHRS and CDR2 YFSETQ come from the germline V gene. V was pared by 0 bases and J by 5 bases, with 14 bases between. Here the CDR3 DNA reads TGCGCCAGCAGCTTGGATGGGCAGGGTCGGGAGACCCAGTACTTC. Translating gives CASSLDGQGRETQYF. The full variable domain, with the rest looked up from reference TRBV5-1 and TRBJ2-5, is KAGVTQTPRYLIKTRGQQVTLSCSPISGHRSVSWYQQTPGQGLQFLFEYFSETQRNKGNFPGRFSGRQFSNSRSEMNVSTLELGDSALYLCASSLDGQGRETQYFGPGTRLLVL.

The chain is built from TRBV4-1 and TRBJ1-4; the match to TRBD1 covers 7 bases. The CDR3 covers 13 residues. The V segment lost 0 bases and the J segment 13 bases; nucleotides outside the gene matches: 5. From germline, CDR1 is MGHRA and CDR2 YSYEKL. The CDR3: CASSQERGLGLFF. The CDR3 DNA is TGCGCCAGCAGCCAAGAGAGGGGGCTGGGACTGTTTTTT.

This clone was observed a single time. The gene calls are TRBV5-1 and TRBJ2-1; 9 bases align to TRBD2. Looked up from germline, CDR1 is SGHRS and CDR2 is YFSETQ. The ends lost 4 bases at V and 5 bases at J; junction bases unmatched: 7. The CDR3 has 15 residues. The CDR3 coding sequence is TGCGCCAGCAGCGTTGCGCGGGGGGGTCACAATGAGCAGTTCTTC. As protein: CASSVARGGHNEQFF. Full variable domain (missing parts from reference TRBV5-1 and TRBJ2-1): KAGVTQTPRYLIKTRGQQVTLSCSPISGHRSVSWYQQTPGQGLQFLFEYFSETQRNKGNFPGRFSGRQFSNSRSEMNVSTLELGDSALYLCASSVARGGHNEQFFGPGTRLTVL.